Reported below is one T cell receptor (beta chain). Clones were read by immunoSEQ multiplex PCR, and TCRdb kept only the in-frame ones, dropping some. The profile shows 45,000 to 55,000 clones, about 90% of them singletons. The data stem from a study of T cell changes during pregnancy in multiple sclerosis. This CDR3 comprises 15 residues. V lost 2 bases to trimming and J lost 7 bases; unmatched junction nucleotides: 7. Germline V gene sequence: CDR1 MNHNS, CDR2 SASEGT. J is TRBJ2-1 and V is TRBV6-1; 8 bases fit TRBD2. The sequenced sample was CD4+ T cells from peripheral blood mononuclear cells, obtained after pregnancy. This sequence was found in a female donor in good health, enrolled as a control in a pregnancy study. This CDR3 is CASSELAGGRNEQFF. CDR3 in DNA: TGTGCCAGCAGTGAACTCGCGGGGGGCCGTAATGAGCAGTTCTTC.